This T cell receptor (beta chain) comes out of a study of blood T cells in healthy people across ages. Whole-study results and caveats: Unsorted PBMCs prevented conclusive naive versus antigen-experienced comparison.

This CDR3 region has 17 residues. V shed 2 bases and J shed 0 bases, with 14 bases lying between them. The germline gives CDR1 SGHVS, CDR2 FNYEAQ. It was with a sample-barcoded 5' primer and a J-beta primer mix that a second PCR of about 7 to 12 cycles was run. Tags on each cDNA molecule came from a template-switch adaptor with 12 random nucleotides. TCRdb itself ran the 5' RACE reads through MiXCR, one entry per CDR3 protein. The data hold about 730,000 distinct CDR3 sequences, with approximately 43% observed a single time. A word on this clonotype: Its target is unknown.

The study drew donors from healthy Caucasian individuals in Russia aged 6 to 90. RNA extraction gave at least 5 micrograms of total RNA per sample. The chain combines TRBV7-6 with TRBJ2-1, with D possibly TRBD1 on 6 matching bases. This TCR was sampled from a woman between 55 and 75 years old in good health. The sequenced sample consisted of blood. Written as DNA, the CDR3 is TGTGCCAGCAGCTTACTGCAGGGGTCAACCTCCTACAATGAGCAGTTCTTC. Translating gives CASSLLQGSTSYNEQFF.